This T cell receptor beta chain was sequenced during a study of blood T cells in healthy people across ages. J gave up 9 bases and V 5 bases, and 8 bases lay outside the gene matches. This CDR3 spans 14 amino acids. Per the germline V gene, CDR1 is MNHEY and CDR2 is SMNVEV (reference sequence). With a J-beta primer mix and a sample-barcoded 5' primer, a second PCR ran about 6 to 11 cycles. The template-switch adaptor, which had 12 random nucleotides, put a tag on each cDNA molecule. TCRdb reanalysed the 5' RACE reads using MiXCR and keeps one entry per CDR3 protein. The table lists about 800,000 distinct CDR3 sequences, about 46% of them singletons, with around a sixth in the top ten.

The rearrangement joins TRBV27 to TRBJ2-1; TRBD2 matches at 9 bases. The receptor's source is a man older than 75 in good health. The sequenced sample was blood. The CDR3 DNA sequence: TGTGCCAGCAGTGTGCTAGCGGGAAGAGGTGAGCAGTTCTTC. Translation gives CASSVLAGRGEQFF.